What follows are 22 T cell receptor beta chains derived from one specimen sequenced in a study of T cells after yellow fever vaccination. TCRdb recomputed calls from the 5' RACE reads with MiXCR, one row per CDR3 protein. The table includes 450,000 to 550,000 distinct CDR3 sequences, 21% detected once. The sequences come from PBMCs, collected about 20 days after the first yellow fever vaccination. The receptors derive from a young man who received the YFV17D yellow fever vaccine.

The genes are TRBV20-1 and TRBJ2-1, with TRBD2 matching 8 bases. Germline V CDR1 and CDR2: DFQATT, SNEGSKA (reference sequence). With V trimmed by 0 bases and J by 2 bases, 3 bases remained unmatched. The CDR3 length is 15 residues. CDR3 nucleotides: TGCAGTGCTAGAGATCGGGGGGGGGCCTACAATGAGCAGTTCTTC. Amino acid sequence: CSARDRGGAYNEQFF.

V and J are TRBV12-3 or TRBV12-4 and TRBJ1-1; D is undetermined. The germline V and J ends were trimmed by 7 bases and 1 base, with 10 bases remaining between them. The CDR3 spans 13 residues. CDR3 loop: CASNLWANTEAFF. The CDR3 nucleotides read TGTGCCAGCAATCTTTGGGCGAACACTGAAGCTTTCTTT.

The chain couples TRBV19 to TRBJ1-1; D gene ambiguous. Germline CDR1 LNHDA, CDR2 SQIVND (reference sequence). V was pared by 3 bases and J by 4 bases, with 9 bases between. This CDR3 is built from 13 residues. CDR3 residues: CASSIQVGTEAFF. The CDR3 nucleotides read TGTGCCAGTAGTATTCAGGTAGGCACTGAAGCTTTCTTT.

The chain uses TRBV11-2 and TRBJ2-2; 10 bases match TRBD1. V shed 3 bases and J 8 bases; nucleotides not matched to a gene: 6. Germline V lookup: CDR1 SGHAT, CDR2 FQNNGV. There are 15 residues in the CDR3. CDR3 sequence reads: CASSFRQGAWGELFF. The CDR3, as DNA: TGTGCCAGCAGCTTCCGACAGGGGGCCTGGGGGGAGCTGTTTTTT.

The sample holds a few counts of this clonotype. The rearrangement joins TRBV20-1 to TRBJ2-7; 10 bases fit TRBD2. The germline gives CDR1 DFQATT, CDR2 SNEGSKA (reference sequence). V shed 3 bases and J 3 bases; nucleotides not matched to a gene: 5. The CDR3 has 14 amino acids. CDR3 protein: CSASHSGGNYEQYV. CDR3 nucleotides: TGCAGTGCTAGTCATAGCGGGGGGAACTACGAGCAGTACGTC.

This clonotype occurred a few times. The CDR3 coding sequence is TGCGCCAGCAGCCTGGACGGTGGGCCCTCCTACGAGCAGTACTTC. Protein product: CASSLDGGPSYEQYF. V usage is TRBV5-1 and J usage is TRBJ2-7; D ambiguous. Germline CDR1 SGHRS, CDR2 YFSETQ. V shed 4 bases and J shed 0 bases, with 14 bases lying between them. CDR3 length: 15 residues.

There are a few counts of this clonotype. The chain uses TRBV25-1 and TRBJ2-1, with D possibly TRBD1 on 6 matching bases. Germline V CDR1 and CDR2: MGHDK, SYGVNS. CDR3 length: 9 amino acids. The CDR3: CVRGDEQFF. Written as DNA, the CDR3 is TGTGTCAGGGGCGACGAGCAGTTCTTC. Supplemented by reference TRBV25-1 and TRBJ2-1, the full variable domain reads EADIYQTPRYLVIGTGKKITLECSQTMGHDKMYWYQQDPGMELHLIHYSYGVNSTEKGDLSSESTVSRIRTEHFPLTLESARPSHTSQYLCVRGDEQFFGPGTRLTVL.

This clonotype was recorded a few times. The rearrangement uses TRBV6-2 or TRBV6-3 and TRBJ2-5; perhaps TRBD1 as D (6 bases). CDR1 MNHEY and CDR2 SVGEGT come from the germline V gene. V lost 6 bases and J lost 2, with 19 bases in between. This CDR3 has 16 amino acids. DNA of the CDR3: TGTGCCAGCAGGACCAAGTCTGGGACACCTCAAGAGACCCAGTACTTC. Translated, it gives CASRTKSGTPQETQYF.

This clonotype has at least ten counts. This chain uses TRBV7-9 with TRBJ1-5; 10 nucleotides line up with TRBD1. The germline CDR1 and CDR2 sequences are SEHNR and FQNEAQ (reference sequence). V trimming: 5 bases; J trimming: 6 bases; junction bases outside the gene matches: 10. CDR3 length: 16 residues. CDR3 in amino acids: CASSVTTGGHIQPQHF. CDR3 DNA sequence: TGTGCCAGCAGCGTAACGACAGGGGGCCATATTCAGCCCCAGCATTTT.

The chain carries TRBV7-9 and TRBJ1-1, with D maybe TRBD1 (5 bases). Germline CDR1 is SEHNR and CDR2 is FQNEAQ (reference sequence). This CDR3 contains 15 residues. Trimming stripped 8 bases from V and 3 bases from J, with 19 bases between. CDR3 amino acids: CASLGGAAGDTEAFF. The CDR3 bases are TGTGCCAGCCTCGGAGGGGCAGCCGGGGACACTGAAGCTTTCTTT.

This rearrangement joins TRBV5-5 to TRBJ2-7, with D unresolved. Trimming cost V 4 bases and J 2 bases, with 16 bases left between them. CDR3 length: 15 amino acids. CDR1 is SGHKS, CDR2 YYEKEE, per germline (reference sequence). This CDR3 is CASSRFQSATYEQYF. As DNA, the CDR3 is TGTGCCAGCAGCCGGTTCCAGTCAGCAACCTACGAGCAGTACTTC.

The rearrangement uses TRBV12-3 or TRBV12-4 and TRBJ2-3; possibly TRBD1 or TRBD2 for D (5 bases each). The V end was cut by 4 bases, the J end by 4 bases, with 15 bases between. There are 15 residues in the CDR3. CDR3 DNA: TGTGCCAGCAGTTATTCTCAGGGCGGGTCAGATACGCAGTATTTT. It specifies CASSYSQGGSDTQYF.

This clonotype was found a few times. This sequence joins TRBV7-2 and TRBJ1-3, with a weak D call TRBD1 (5 bases). V gave up 1 base and J gave up 4 bases, with 5 bases separating them. The CDR3 has 13 amino acids. Germline loops: CDR1 SGHTA, CDR2 FQGNSA. DNA for the CDR3: TGTGCCAGCAGCTTAGACAGGGGAAACACCATATATTTT. Protein: CASSLDRGNTIYF.

Only a few counts were recorded for this clonotype. The V and J genes are TRBV5-1 and TRBJ2-1; maybe TRBD2 (7 bases). The ends were cut back, 7 bases at V and 4 bases at J, with 18 bases in the middle. CDR3 size: 15 residues. Germline loops: CDR1 SGHRS, CDR2 YFSETQ. CDR3 region: CASRLTGGAYNEQFF. Written as DNA, the CDR3 is TGCGCCAGCCGCCTCACGGGGGGCGCTTACAATGAGCAGTTCTTC. The complete variable domain, with remaining parts taken from reference TRBV5-1 and TRBJ2-1, reads KAGVTQTPRYLIKTRGQQVTLSCSPISGHRSVSWYQQTPGQGLQFLFEYFSETQRNKGNFPGRFSGRQFSNSRSEMNVSTLELGDSALYLCASRLTGGAYNEQFFGPGTRLTVL.

This clonotype was detected a few times. This rearrangement joins TRBV9 to TRBJ2-1; 7 bases fit TRBD1. V shed 0 bases, J shed 0 bases, and the junction held 9 bases outside the gene matches. The CDR3 is made up of 18 amino acids. Germline V lookup: CDR1 SGDLS, CDR2 YYNGEE. The CDR3 sequence: CASSVEGAGGHSYNEQFF. In DNA form, the CDR3 reads TGTGCCAGCAGCGTAGAGGGGGCAGGGGGACACTCCTACAATGAGCAGTTCTTC.

This clonotype has more than one count but fewer than ten. The rearrangement joins TRBV20-1 to TRBJ2-1, with D unclear. CDR3 length equals 13 residues. Deletions cut 1 base from V and 3 bases from J, with 7 bases between. Germline assignment: CDR1 DFQATT and CDR2 SNEGSKA (reference sequence). In DNA form, the CDR3 reads TGCAGTGCTAGAGTGACGAGCTACAATGAGCAGTTCTTC. Its translation is CSARVTSYNEQFF.

This clonotype was observed a few times. The rearrangement uses TRBV11-2 and TRBJ2-7; TRBD1 is a possible D gene (5 bases). Looked up from germline, CDR1 is SGHAT and CDR2 is FQNNGV. V lost 3 bases to trimming and J lost 2 bases, with 11 bases between them. The CDR3 length is 14 residues. The CDR3 protein is CASSLQGFTYEQYV. The DNA of the CDR3 is TGTGCCAGCAGCTTGCAGGGATTTACCTACGAGCAGTACGTC.

This clonotype was seen ten or more times. In nucleotides, the CDR3 is TGCGCCAGCAGATCGGACAGGGAATATTCACCCCTCCACTTT. Translation: CASRSDREYSPLHF. This chain links TRBV5-1 with TRBJ1-6; 8 nucleotides align to TRBD1. The CDR3 has 14 amino acids. Germline assignment: CDR1 SGHRS and CDR2 YFSETQ. The trim removed 5 bases at V and 8 bases at J, leaving 6 bases unmatched.

This clonotype was counted a few times. The genes are TRBV20-1 and TRBJ1-5, with TRBD1 matching 9 bases. CDR1 and CDR2 from the germline V gene are DFQATT and SNEGSKA (reference sequence). The CDR3 sequence is 19 residues long. With V trimmed by 2 bases and J by 3 bases, 17 bases remained unmatched. The CDR3 region has the DNA TGCAGTGCTAGACAATGGGGACAGGGACCCGAAACAGTCAATCAGCCCCAGCATTTT. This translates into CSARQWGQGPETVNQPQHF.

This clonotype was seen repeatedly, ten times or more. The chain links TRBV5-6 to TRBJ2-3; 10 positions agree with TRBD1. Germline CDR1 reads SGHDT; CDR2 reads YYEEEE. Germline trimming cut 1 base from V and 5 bases from J; bases unmatched to any gene: 7. The CDR3 is made up of 16 amino acids. Here the CDR3 DNA reads TGTGCCAGCAGCTTGATTCCGGGACAGGGGAAAGATACGCAGTATTTT. Protein: CASSLIPGQGKDTQYF.

This clonotype has more than one count but fewer than ten. The CDR3: CATSRDRERLSTDTQYF. The CDR3 DNA follows: TGTGCCACCAGCAGAGATCGGGAGCGGCTATCTACAGATACGCAGTATTTT. The chain joins TRBV15 to TRBJ2-3, with D tentatively TRBD2 (6 bases). This CDR3 has 17 residues. Germline CDR1 and CDR2: LNHNV and YYDKDF (reference sequence). Trimming stripped 0 bases from V and 3 bases from J, with 16 bases between.

This rearrangement joins TRBV6-1 to TRBJ1-3; D is uncertain. Per germline, CDR1 MNHNS and CDR2 SASEGT. The length of the CDR3 is 15 residues. Trimming pared 6 bases from V and 0 bases from J, leaving 12 bases between. CDR3 region: CASRLGPSSGNTIYF. Written as DNA, the CDR3 is TGTGCCAGCAGGCTAGGGCCAAGCTCTGGAAACACCATATATTTT.